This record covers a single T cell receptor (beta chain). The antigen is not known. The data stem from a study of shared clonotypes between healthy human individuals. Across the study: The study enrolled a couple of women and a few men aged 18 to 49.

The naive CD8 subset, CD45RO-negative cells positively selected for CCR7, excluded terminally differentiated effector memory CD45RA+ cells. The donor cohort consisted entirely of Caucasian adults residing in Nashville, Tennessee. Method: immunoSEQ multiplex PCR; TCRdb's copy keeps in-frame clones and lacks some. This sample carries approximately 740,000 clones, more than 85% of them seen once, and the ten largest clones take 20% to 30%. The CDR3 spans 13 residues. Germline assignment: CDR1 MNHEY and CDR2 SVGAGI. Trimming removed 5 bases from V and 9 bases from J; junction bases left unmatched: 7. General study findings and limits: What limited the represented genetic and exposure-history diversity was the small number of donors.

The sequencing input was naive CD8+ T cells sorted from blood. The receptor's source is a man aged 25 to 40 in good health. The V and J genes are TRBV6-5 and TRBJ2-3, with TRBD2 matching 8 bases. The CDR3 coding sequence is TGTGCCAGCAGTCAATTTCTAGCGGGCACGCAGTATTTT. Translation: CASSQFLAGTQYF.